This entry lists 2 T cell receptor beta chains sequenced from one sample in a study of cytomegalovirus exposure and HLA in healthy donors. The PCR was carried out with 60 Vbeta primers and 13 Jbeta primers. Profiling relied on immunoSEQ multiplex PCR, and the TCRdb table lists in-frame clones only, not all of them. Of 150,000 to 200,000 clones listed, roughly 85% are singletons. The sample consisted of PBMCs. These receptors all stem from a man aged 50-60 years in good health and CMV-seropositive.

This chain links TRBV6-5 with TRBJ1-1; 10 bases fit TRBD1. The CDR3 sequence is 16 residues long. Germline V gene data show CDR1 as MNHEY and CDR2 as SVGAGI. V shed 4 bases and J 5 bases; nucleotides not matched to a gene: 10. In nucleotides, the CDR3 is TGTGCCAGCAGTTTTACCGGGACAGGGGTTCGAACTGAAGCTTTCTTT. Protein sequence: CASSFTGTGVRTEAFF.

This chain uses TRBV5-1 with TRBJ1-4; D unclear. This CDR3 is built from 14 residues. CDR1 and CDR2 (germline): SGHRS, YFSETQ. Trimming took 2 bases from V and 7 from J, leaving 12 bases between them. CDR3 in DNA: TGCGCCAGCAGCTTCCGGGAGGGTGCTGAAAAACTGTTTTTT. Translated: CASSFREGAEKLFF.